The 30 T cell receptor beta chains in this list originate from one sample, sequenced in a study of T cells in localized non-small cell lung cancer. Only in-frame clones appear in the TCRdb table, and some are missing; sequencing was by immunoSEQ multiplex PCR. Here the sample spans almost 30,000 clones, roughly 91% being singletons. This sample comprised peripheral blood, obtained before any cancer treatment. These TCRs come from a female donor older than 55 with stage III squamous cell lung carcinoma.

The chain links TRBV18 to TRBJ2-5, with a tentative D call TRBD1 (7 bases). This CDR3 has 15 amino acids. With 1 base removed from V and 4 bases from J, the gap between germline ends came to 13 bases. The germline gives CDR1 KGHSH, CDR2 LQKENI. In nucleotides, the CDR3 is TGTGCCAGCTCACCACAGACAGGGAGGTCAGAGACCCAGTACTTC. Amino acids: CASSPQTGRSETQYF.

The chain carries TRBV18 and TRBJ1-5; D is unclear. Per germline, CDR1 KGHSH and CDR2 LQKENI. V lost 4 bases, J lost 4 bases, and 8 bases lay in between. The CDR3 is made up of 13 amino acids. Here the CDR3 DNA reads TGTGCCAGCTCACGAGATGAGAATCAGCCCCAGCATTTT. This codes for CASSRDENQPQHF.

The rearrangement uses TRBV5-1 and TRBJ2-3; D is possibly TRBD2 (6 bases). The V end was cut by 4 bases, the J end by 2 bases, with 14 bases between. This CDR3 has 15 residues. Germline V gene lookup returns CDR1 SGHRS and CDR2 YFSETQ. The CDR3 loop is CASSLRVAATDTQYF. The CDR3 DNA is TGCGCCAGCAGCCTTCGGGTAGCGGCCACAGATACGCAGTATTTT.

The chain is built from TRBV18 and TRBJ1-1; no definite D call. V lost 6 bases, J lost 0 bases, and 14 bases lay in between. The CDR3 runs 15 residues. Germline CDR1 KGHSH, CDR2 LQKENI. CDR3 bases: TGTGCCAGCTCCCCGACCCAAACCATGAACACTGAAGCTTTCTTT. This gives the protein CASSPTQTMNTEAFF.

The V gene is TRBV20-1, the J gene TRBJ2-1, with D unresolved. The ends were cut back, 5 bases at V and 9 bases at J, with 8 bases in the middle. This CDR3 spans 10 amino acids. Germline loops: CDR1 DFQATT, CDR2 SNEGSKA (reference sequence). CDR3 coding DNA: TGCAGTGCTCCGCACGGTGAGCAGTTCTTC. Amino acids: CSAPHGEQFF.

The chain links TRBV4-1 to TRBJ1-5, with D hard to call. In germline, CDR1 is MGHRA, CDR2 YSYEKL. Trimming removed 2 bases from V and 0 bases from J, with 11 bases in between. The CDR3 contains 16 residues. This CDR3 reads CASSQSTIYSNQPQHF. In DNA, the CDR3 is TGCGCCAGCAGCCAATCCACAATCTATAGCAATCAGCCCCAGCATTTT.

The gene calls are TRBV6-6 and TRBJ1-2, with D perhaps matching TRBD1 (6 bases). CDR3 length equals 12 residues. The V and J ends lost 5 bases and 8 bases respectively, with 12 bases between them. From germline, CDR1 is MNHNY and CDR2 SVGAGI (reference sequence). CDR3 nucleotides: TGTGCCAGCAGTCTCAGGGGTACAGGCTACACCTTC. Translating gives CASSLRGTGYTF.

In nucleotides, the CDR3 is TGTGCCAGCAGTGACCGGGACAGGGGGATATACGAGCAGTACTTC. It encodes CASSDRDRGIYEQYF. V and J are TRBV25-1 and TRBJ2-7; 11 bases match TRBD1. The CDR3 contains 15 residues. Germline loops: CDR1 MGHDK, CDR2 SYGVNS. J lost 4 bases, V lost 3 bases, and 5 bases had no gene match.

J is TRBJ1-2 and V is TRBV7-9; 8 bases line up with TRBD1. CDR3 length: 13 residues. Per the germline V gene, CDR1 is SEHNR and CDR2 is FQNEAQ (reference sequence). Trimming at V came to 5 bases and at J to 3 bases, leaving 2 bases not matched to a gene. The CDR3 spells CASSIQGDYGYTF. The CDR3 DNA sequence: TGTGCCAGCAGCATACAGGGGGACTATGGCTACACCTTC.

This chain joins TRBV27 and TRBJ2-1; D might be TRBD1 (5 bases). Trimming took off 7 bases at V and 3 bases at J, with 16 bases between the two ends. Germline V lookup: CDR1 MNHEY, CDR2 SMNVEV (reference sequence). CDR3 length: 15 amino acids. The CDR3 protein is CASNPDNTGYNEQFF. CDR3 in DNA: TGTGCCAGCAACCCGGACAATACCGGCTACAATGAGCAGTTCTTC.

The chain combines TRBV9 with TRBJ1-2; D is possibly TRBD1 (6 bases). Germline CDR1 reads SGDLS; CDR2 reads YYNGEE. V was shortened by 0 bases and J by 4 bases, with 13 bases between the two germline ends. The CDR3 contains 15 residues. CDR3 DNA: TGTGCCAGCAGCGTAGATGGGGGGCGCGGCTATGGCTACACCTTC. Protein sequence: CASSVDGGRGYGYTF.

This clone was counted a single time. V is TRBV9 and J is TRBJ2-1, with TRBD2 identical over 8 bases. V shed 2 bases, J shed 1 base, and the junction held 2 bases outside the gene matches. The CDR3 runs 15 residues. The germline V gene has CDR1 SGDLS and CDR2 YYNGEE. The CDR3 DNA reads TGTGCCAGCAGCGTCGTAGCGGGATCCTACAATGAGCAGTTCTTC. Translation gives CASSVVAGSYNEQFF.

V usage is TRBV7-6 and J usage is TRBJ2-7; 13 positions agree with TRBD2. Germline V gene sequence: CDR1 SGHVS, CDR2 FNYEAQ. The CDR3 is made up of 18 amino acids. V lost 1 base, J lost 4 bases, and 10 bases stayed unmatched. This CDR3 is CASSLVVLGTSGKYEQYF. CDR3 sequence (DNA): TGTGCCAGCAGCTTAGTGGTTTTGGGGACTAGCGGGAAATACGAGCAGTACTTC.

This sequence joins TRBV7-9 and TRBJ2-5, with D possibly being TRBD1 (6 bases). Per the germline V gene, CDR1 is SEHNR and CDR2 is FQNEAQ (reference sequence). There are 13 residues in the CDR3. Trimming took off 3 bases at V and 5 bases at J, with 10 bases between the two ends. The CDR3 reads CASSLGQWETQYF. The CDR3 coding sequence is TGTGCCAGCAGCTTGGGACAATGGGAGACCCAGTACTTC.

The chain links TRBV7-3 to TRBJ1-2, with D unresolved. Trimming took 2 bases from V and 5 from J, leaving 6 bases between them. The germline V gene has CDR1 SGHTA and CDR2 FQGTGA. This CDR3 has 12 amino acids. CDR3 bases: TGTGCCAGCAGCTTAGAGACATATGGCTACACCTTC. Translating it yields CASSLETYGYTF.

This clone has just one count. This chain joins TRBV19 and TRBJ2-2; D not certain. The V end lost 3 bases, the J end lost 4 bases, and 9 bases lay between the germline ends. The CDR3 covers 14 residues. Germline-derived CDR1 and CDR2 are LNHDA and SQIVND (reference sequence). CDR3: CASSIESVTGELFF. CDR3 bases: TGTGCCAGTAGTATCGAAAGCGTCACCGGGGAGCTGTTTTTT.

The CDR3 nucleotides read TGTGCCAGCAGCCGACTGCACTTTGGAAACACCATATATTTT. This encodes CASSRLHFGNTIYF. This chain links TRBV14 with TRBJ1-3; D is uncertain. V was clipped by 4 bases and J by 3 bases, with 10 bases between them. The CDR3 extends over 14 amino acids. Germline V lookup: CDR1 SGHDN, CDR2 FVKESK.

The genes are TRBV4-1 and TRBJ2-3; 7 positions agree with TRBD1. Germline V lookup: CDR1 MGHRA, CDR2 YSYEKL. Losses at the gene ends were 3 bases for V and 4 bases for J; bases not matched to a gene: 7. CDR3 length: 15 residues. Here the CDR3 reads CASSHLDRAADTQYF. The CDR3 coding sequence is TGCGCCAGCAGCCATCTCGACAGGGCGGCAGATACGCAGTATTTT.

This chain joins TRBV7-8 and TRBJ2-5; 11 positions match TRBD1. The germline V gene has CDR1 SGHVS and CDR2 FQNEAQ. With 5 bases clipped from V and 1 base from J, the junction kept 6 bases outside the gene matches. This CDR3 is 16 amino acids long. CDR3 loop: CASSPTGTGGQETQYF. Here the CDR3 DNA reads TGTGCCAGCAGCCCCACCGGGACAGGGGGCCAAGAGACCCAGTACTTC.

This chain links TRBV19 with TRBJ1-2, with 10 nucleotides matching TRBD1. Per the germline V gene, CDR1 is LNHDA and CDR2 is SQIVND (reference sequence). V shed 5 bases, J shed 5 bases, and the junction held 8 bases outside the gene matches. This CDR3 is built from 15 residues. CDR3 coding DNA: TGTGCCAGTAGTCCCAGACAGGGGGCAGGGTATGGCTACACCTTC. Its translation is CASSPRQGAGYGYTF.

Note on this clone: One end of the junction is discordant with germline, which a read error may explain. The chain links TRBV6-5 to TRBJ2-2, with a possible D match to TRBD2 (5 bases). The CDR3 totals 12 residues. Germline values: CDR1 MNHEY, CDR2 SVGAGI. For the CDR3, the DNA is TGTGCCGGCAGTTCCCGGGGCGGGGAGCTGTTTTTT. Amino acids: CAGSSRGGELFF.

The chain carries TRBV30 and TRBJ2-7, with D hard to call. The CDR3 runs 14 residues. The germline V and J ends were trimmed by 0 bases and 2 bases, with 11 bases remaining between them. CDR1 GTSNPN and CDR2 SVGIG come from the germline V gene (reference sequence). The CDR3 DNA reads as TGTGCCTGGAGTGTCACCCGGATTGCCTACGAGCAGTACTTC. It translates to CAWSVTRIAYEQYF. Supplemented by reference TRBV30 and TRBJ2-7, the full variable domain reads SQTIHQWPATLVQPVGSPLSLECTVEGTSNPNLYWYRQAAGRGLQLLFYSVGIGQISSEVPQNLSASRPQDRQFILSSKKLLLSDSGFYLCAWSVTRIAYEQYFGPGTRLTVT.

The chain combines TRBV5-1 with TRBJ2-1, with 7 bases fitting TRBD2. Trimming took 4 bases from V and 3 from J; bases not matched to a gene: 4. Germline CDR1 SGHRS, CDR2 YFSETQ. This CDR3 is 14 amino acids long. CDR3 loop: CASSTSGNYNEQFF. The CDR3 bases are TGCGCCAGCAGCACAAGCGGGAACTACAATGAGCAGTTCTTC.

The chain links TRBV5-4 to TRBJ2-3; 10 nucleotides agree with TRBD1. The CDR3 has 17 residues. In germline, CDR1 is SGHNT, CDR2 YYREEE (reference sequence). V lost 4 bases to trimming and J lost 0 bases; unmatched junction nucleotides: 8. The CDR3 coding sequence is TGTGCCAGCAGCCGGGGGGGGACAGGGGTTAGCACAGATACGCAGTATTTT. Protein: CASSRGGTGVSTDTQYF.

The rearrangement uses TRBV28 and TRBJ2-1; D is possibly TRBD1 or TRBD2 (5 bases each). V lost 6 bases and J 3 bases, leaving 12 bases between the germline ends. This CDR3 region has 14 residues. Germline-derived CDR1 and CDR2 are MDHEN and SYDVKM. The CDR3 DNA reads TGTGCCAGCAGGCTCGGGGCGGTCTACAATGAGCAGTTCTTC. Translating gives CASRLGAVYNEQFF.

V is TRBV5-6 and J is TRBJ2-7; D might be TRBD1 (6 bases). Trimming shortened V by 6 bases and J by 4 bases, and 23 bases separated the two germline ends. CDR1 is SGHDT and CDR2 is YYEEEE in the germline V gene. The CDR3 loop spans 16 amino acids. The CDR3 reads CASTMAGDIFPYEQYF. In DNA, the CDR3 is TGTGCCAGCACCATGGCAGGGGACATCTTTCCGTACGAGCAGTACTTC.

The genes are TRBV6-5 and TRBJ1-2, with 8 bases matching TRBD1. Germline CDR1 MNHEY, CDR2 SVGAGI. V lost 5 bases, J lost 4 bases, and 9 bases stayed unmatched. The CDR3 runs 15 residues. The DNA for the CDR3 is TGTGCCAGCAGTCAGGTCCCGACAGGGGTCTATGGCTACACCTTC. Translation gives CASSQVPTGVYGYTF.

J is TRBJ2-5 and V is TRBV18; no clear D. Trimming left V 3 bases short and J 1 base short, with 6 bases between. The CDR3 is 13 amino acids. Looked up from germline, CDR1 is KGHSH and CDR2 is LQKENI. The CDR3 nucleotides are TGTGCCAGCTCACCGCCCAGCCAAGAGACCCAGTACTTC. Translating it yields CASSPPSQETQYF.

V is TRBV2 and J is TRBJ1-2; TRBD1 matches 7 bases. The CDR3 covers 12 residues. Germline CDR1 is SNHLY and CDR2 is FYNNEI. Losses at the gene ends were 5 bases for V and 4 bases for J; bases not matched to a gene: 1. CDR3 bases: TGTGCCAGCAGTACAGGGGCCTATGGCTACACCTTC. Translation gives CASSTGAYGYTF. The full variable domain, rest sourced from reference TRBV2 and TRBJ1-2, is EPEVTQTPSHQVTQMGQEVILRCVPISNHLYFYWYRQILGQKVEFLVSFYNNEISEKSEIFDDQFSVERPDGSNFTLKIRSTKLEDSAMYFCASSTGAYGYTFGSGTRLTVV.

V is TRBV7-6 and J is TRBJ2-2; no firm D call. V gave up 3 bases and J gave up 1 base, with 9 bases separating them. CDR3 size: 15 residues. Germline CDR1 is SGHVS and CDR2 is FNYEAQ. This CDR3 reads CASSFSIGNTGELFF. For the CDR3, the DNA is TGTGCCAGCAGCTTCAGTATCGGGAACACCGGGGAGCTGTTTTTT.